This T cell receptor (beta chain) was recorded in a study of cytomegalovirus exposure and HLA in healthy donors. The PCR employed 60 Vbeta primers together with 13 Jbeta primers. Some clones are missing from TCRdb's copy, which holds only in-frame ones; the method was immunoSEQ multiplex PCR. The table lists around 120,000 clones, over 65% of them singletons. To note about this clone: An end of the junction differs from the germline gene, which may be a read error.

Per germline, CDR1 SGHTA and CDR2 FQGNSA. This CDR3 has 16 amino acids. The chain is built from TRBV7-2 and TRBJ2-3, with D maybe TRBD2 (6 bases). Sequencing used PBMCs. This receptor was identified in a woman between 40 and 55 years old in good health and CMV-seronegative. CDR3: CANSLGSPGGADTQYF. As DNA, the CDR3 is TGTGCCAACAGCTTGGGATCTCCCGGAGGGGCAGATACGCAGTATTTT.